A selection of T cell receptor beta chains follows, all from one sample in a study of tumor-infiltrating lymphocytes in localized non-small cell lung cancer. Generated by immunoSEQ multiplex PCR, the TCRdb table keeps only in-frame clones and is missing some. Here the sample spans approximately 9,000 clones, approximately 84% being singletons. The sample was uninvolved lung tissue not adjacent to the tumor. The receptors were gathered from a human donor with non-small cell lung cancer. CDR3s include the opening cysteine and the closing phenylalanine or tryptophan. The D gene is left open where the match is weak. The size field is filled for only some rows; it gives once, few, many or a size class.

. . TRBJ2-3 TRBV5-4 TGTGCCAGCAGCTTACCCGGGGCTAGCTTCACAGATACGCAGTATTTT CASSLPGASFTDTQYF
once . TRBJ1-2 TRBV29-1 TGCAGCGTCGGGGGGGGCTATGGCTACACCTTC CSVGGGYGYTF
. . TRBJ1-2 TRBV29-1 TGCAGCGTTGGGGGTCTTTCCGGGTATGGCTACACCTTC CSVGGLSGYGYTF
. TRBD2 TRBJ2-3 TRBV4-3 TGCGCCAGCAGCCTAAGGACTAGCGGGGGTGAGGTAGATACGCAGTATTTT CASSLRTSGGEVDTQYF
. TRBD1 TRBJ2-1 TRBV5-6 TGTGCCAGCAGCGGGACAGGGCCTTATGAGCAGTTCTTC CASSGTGPYEQFF
. TRBD2 TRBJ2-1 TRBV6-5 TGTGCCAGCACCCTGGGGGCTAGCGGGAGTAATGAGCAGTTCTTC CASTLGASGSNEQFF
. . TRBJ1-4 TRBV30 TGTGCCTCAACCCTAGGGGGGGGCGATGGGAAACTGTTTTTT CASTLGGGDGKLFF
. . TRBJ2-1 TRBV5-6 TGTGCCAGCAGCTTGGTTGTACTATCTGACTTTGGTGAGCAGTTCTTC CASSLVVLSDFGEQFF
few . TRBJ2-7 TRBV6-5 TGTGCCAGCAGCCGGACAGCGCATTCCTACGAGCAGTACTTC CASSRTAHSYEQYF
. . TRBJ2-1 TRBV7-2 TGTGCCAGCAGCTTTATTGCGGTTGGCCATGAGCAGTTCTTC CASSFIAVGHEQFF
. . TRBJ2-1 TRBV4-1 TGCGCCAGCAGCCAACCTTTCAGGGGAAACAATGAGCAGTTCTTC CASSQPFRGNNEQFF
. . TRBJ2-5 TRBV5-6 TGTGCCAGCAGCGTCGGAGAGACCCAGTACTTC CASSVGETQYF
once TRBD2 TRBJ2-5 TRBV4-2 TGTGCCAGCAGCCAAGATCCAGCGGGGGGGCCAGAGACCCAGTACTTC CASSQDPAGGPETQYF
. . TRBJ1-1 TRBV5-6 TGTGCCAGCAGCTTGGGGCGCGGGGAGGCTTTCTTT CASSLGRGEAFF
few . TRBJ1-6 TRBV9 TGTGCCAGCAGCGTACAGGCGGATTCACCCCTCCACTTT CASSVQADSPLHF
. TRBD2 TRBJ2-2 TRBV25-1 TGTGCCAGCAGTGAAGCTAGCGGGGGGGAGAGCGCGGAGCTGTTTTTT CASSEASGGESAELFF
. TRBD2 TRBJ2-7 TRBV7-8 TGTGCCAGCAGCGCCTACCGGCTAGCGGGAGGGAACTCCTACGAGCAGTACTTC CASSAYRLAGGNSYEQYF